Listed here are 5 T cell receptor beta chains from one sample, sequenced in a study of OX40 agonist ivuxolimab in advanced cancers. Preparation of the library involved the immunoSEQ multiplex PCR assay. TCRdb took over this immuneACCESS table, retaining in-frame rearrangements with V and J assigned. Such tables are incomplete; in checked studies, under half of the missing clones stem from an unresolved V gene, and the remainder is unexplained. This sample is represented by 70,000 to 95,000 clones; about nine tenths of them were singletons. More than 5.5% of the sample belongs to the ten largest clones. This material consisted of CD4+ or CD8+ T cells sorted from blood, taken in a trial of the OX40 agonist ivuxolimab. The receptors derive from an adult with an advanced solid tumor such as melanoma, head and neck, liver or kidney cancer.

The chain couples TRBV23-1 to TRBJ2-1, with D maybe TRBD1 (6 bases). TRBV23-1 counts as an open reading frame of uncertain function. V lost 8 bases and J lost 2, with 16 bases in between. The CDR3 is 15 amino acids. The CDR3 DNA follows: TGCGCCAGCGTACCCCGGGACACTACCTACAATGAGCAGTTCTTC. It encodes CASVPRDTTYNEQFF.

The DNA of the CDR3 is TGTGCCAGCAGGGGAGGGGGTTCCTACGAGCAGTACTTC. It is translated as CASRGGGSYEQYF. The J gene is TRBJ2-7, the V gene TRBV28; tentatively, D is TRBD2 (7 bases). Trimming left V 6 bases short and J 1 base short, with 10 bases between. Looked up from germline, CDR1 is MDHEN and CDR2 is SYDVKM. This CDR3 has 13 residues.

The chain couples TRBV9 to TRBJ2-7; 9 bases fit TRBD2. Germline lookup yields CDR1 SGDLS and CDR2 YYNGEE. V lost 3 bases, J lost 6 bases, and 7 bases stayed unmatched. The CDR3 length is 14 residues. DNA for the CDR3: TGTGCCAGCAGCGCAGCGGGACTAGCTGGCGAGCAGTACTTC. Translated: CASSAAGLAGEQYF.

The gene calls are TRBV28 and TRBJ1-2, with a tentative D call TRBD1 (5 bases). Germline CDR1 and CDR2: MDHEN and SYDVKM. This CDR3 contains 14 residues. V was shortened by 2 bases and J by 3 bases, with 10 bases between the two germline ends. The CDR3 region has the DNA TGTGCCAGCAGTTTACCCCGGGGGTACTATGGCTACACCTTC. Residues: CASSLPRGYYGYTF.

The V gene is TRBV5-4, the J gene TRBJ2-5; D is possibly TRBD1 or TRBD2 (5 bases each). Germline lookup yields CDR1 SGHNT and CDR2 YYREEE (reference sequence). The CDR3 is made up of 14 amino acids. V was shortened by 3 bases and J by 5 bases, with 14 bases between the two germline ends. CDR3 protein: CASSYPGGRETQYF. The CDR3, as DNA: TGTGCCAGCAGCTATCCTGGGGGTCGGGAGACCCAGTACTTC.